The 16 T cell receptor beta chains in this list originate from one sample, sequenced in a study of cytomegalovirus exposure and HLA in healthy donors. The PCR made use of 60 Vbeta and 13 Jbeta primers. Repertoires were generated with immunoSEQ multiplex PCR, while TCRdb's copy carries only in-frame clones and drops some. The sample shows over 130,000 clones, roughly 77% of them seen only once. The sequenced material came from PBMCs. The source is a woman aged 30 to 39 in good health and CMV-seronegative.

This clone was seen only a few times. The chain recombines TRBV18 with TRBJ2-5; 10 nucleotides align to TRBD2. V was clipped by 4 bases and J by 4 bases; unmatched bases: 15. This CDR3 spans 18 amino acids. Germline values: CDR1 KGHSH, CDR2 LQKENI. CDR3 nucleotide sequence: TGTGCCAGCTCACGGAATAGCGGGGGGCCTACAAGGAGAGAGACCCAGTACTTC. Translation gives CASSRNSGGPTRRETQYF.

The gene calls are TRBV30 and TRBJ1-2, with D unresolved. The CDR3 sequence is 13 residues long. Germline loops: CDR1 GTSNPN, CDR2 SVGIG (reference sequence). Trimming took off 5 bases at V and 8 bases at J, with 18 bases between the two ends. The CDR3 loop is CAWSGPGGYGYTF. DNA of the CDR3: TGTGCCTGGTCCGGCCCGGGAGGTTACGGCTACACCTTC.

V is TRBV4-1 and J is TRBJ1-6; D is unclear. Germline-derived CDR1 and CDR2 are MGHRA and YSYEKL. The CDR3 consists of 15 residues. Trimming took off 2 bases at V and 8 bases at J, with 13 bases between the two ends. CDR3 amino acids: CASSQSSVSHSPLHF. Written as DNA, the CDR3 is TGCGCCAGCAGCCAATCGTCGGTGTCCCATTCACCCCTCCACTTT.

The chain employs TRBV6-5 and TRBJ1-6; D might be TRBD1 (6 bases). CDR1 MNHEY and CDR2 SVGAGI come from the germline V gene. Trimming cost V 2 bases and J 12 bases, with 14 bases left between them. CDR3 size: 14 residues. This CDR3 reads CASSYGARGIPLHF. The CDR3, as DNA: TGTGCCAGCAGTTACGGCGCCAGGGGAATACCCCTCCACTTT.

The CDR3 sequence is CASSGNRLAGDTGELFF. DNA for the CDR3: TGTGCCAGCAGCGGAAATCGACTAGCGGGAGACACCGGGGAGCTGTTTTTT. The chain recombines TRBV9 with TRBJ2-2, with 12 nucleotides matching TRBD2. The length of the CDR3 is 17 residues. Trimming at V came to 3 bases and at J to 3 bases, leaving 6 bases not matched to a gene. Germline V gene sequence: CDR1 SGDLS, CDR2 YYNGEE. Looking up the rest from reference TRBV9 and TRBJ2-2 gives the full variable domain: DSGVTQTPKHLITATGQRVTLRCSPRSGDLSVYWYQQSLDQGLQFLIQYYNGEERAKGNILERFSAQQFPDLHSELNLSSLELGDSALYFCASSGNRLAGDTGELFFGEGSRLTVL.

J is TRBJ2-1 and V is TRBV2; 7 bases are a match to TRBD1. V shed 7 bases and J 5 bases; nucleotides not matched to a gene: 5. Germline CDR1 and CDR2: SNHLY and FYNNEI. The CDR3 runs to 13 residues. CDR3 nucleotide sequence: TGTGCCAGCAAGGCGGACAGGAACAATGAGCAGTTCTTC. Translated, it gives CASKADRNNEQFF.

A word on this clone: Compared with germline, one end of the junction differs, possibly owing to a read error. The gene calls are TRBV5-4 and TRBJ2-2; 7 bases map to TRBD2. CDR3 length equals 16 residues. Per the germline V gene, CDR1 is SGHNT and CDR2 is YYREEE (reference sequence). CDR3 DNA: TGTGCCAGCGGGGGGGAAAACGCGGCCCCCACCCGGGAGCTGTTTTTT. Translation gives CASGGENAAPTRELFF.

The V and J genes are TRBV2 and TRBJ2-7; D gene ambiguous. The CDR3 totals 11 residues. Germline CDR1 and CDR2: SNHLY and FYNNEI. The V and J ends lost 5 bases and 5 bases respectively, with 7 bases between them. This chain's CDR3 is CASSYYNEQYF. The CDR3 nucleotides read TGTGCCAGCAGTTATTATAACGAGCAGTACTTC.

The V call is TRBV19, the J call TRBJ1-2; D might be TRBD1 (6 bases). This CDR3 is 15 amino acids long. Trimming shortened V by 5 bases and J by 1 base, and 14 bases separated the two germline ends. CDR1 is LNHDA, CDR2 SQIVND, per germline (reference sequence). In DNA form, the CDR3 reads TGTGCCAGTAGTCTCGGACAGACTCTTAACTATGGCTACACCTTC. It specifies CASSLGQTLNYGYTF.

This sequence joins TRBV7-2 and TRBJ2-2; no clear D gene. V was clipped by 1 base and J by 5 bases, with 11 bases between them. The CDR3 is 15 amino acids. Germline-derived CDR1 and CDR2 are SGHTA and FQGNSA. The CDR3 is CASSLDPARTGELFF. Here the CDR3 DNA reads TGTGCCAGCAGCTTAGATCCCGCCCGGACCGGGGAGCTGTTTTTT.

The chain uses TRBV30 and TRBJ2-5; the D gene is possibly TRBD1 (7 bases). CDR1 is GTSNPN and CDR2 is SVGIG in the germline V gene (reference sequence). The CDR3 is made up of 15 amino acids. Trimming left V 2 bases short and J 5 bases short, with 18 bases between. The CDR3 reads CAWSSAAGGRETQYF. The CDR3 DNA is TGTGCCTGGAGTTCTGCGGCAGGGGGGCGCGAGACCCAGTACTTC.

CDR3 protein: CASSWTGSYEQYV. The DNA of the CDR3 is TGTGCCAGCAGTTGGACAGGGTCCTACGAGCAGTACGTC. The rearrangement joins TRBV2 to TRBJ2-7; 8 bases are shared with TRBD1. In germline, CDR1 is SNHLY, CDR2 FYNNEI. V dropped 5 bases and J dropped 1; count of bases not matched to a gene: 1. The CDR3 has 13 amino acids.

The chain employs TRBV27 and TRBJ1-2; TRBD1 matches 11 bases. Germline CDR1 and CDR2: MNHEY and SMNVEV (reference sequence). The V gene end was trimmed by 8 bases and the J gene end by 7 bases; junction bases not matched to a gene: 9. The CDR3 has 14 residues. CDR3 protein: CASGPGQGVCGYTF. DNA of the CDR3: TGTGCCAGCGGTCCGGGACAGGGGGTTTGTGGCTACACCTTC.

The genes are TRBV5-5 and TRBJ2-3; tentatively, D is TRBD2 (5 bases). CDR1 is SGHKS, CDR2 YYEKEE, per germline (reference sequence). CDR3 length: 15 amino acids. Deletions cut 4 bases from V and 2 bases from J, with 14 bases between. CDR3 sequence reads: CASSLRTFFTDTQYF. The DNA of the CDR3 is TGTGCCAGCAGCCTCCGGACTTTTTTCACAGATACGCAGTATTTT.

This clone was found a few times. The chain is built from TRBV28 and TRBJ1-1; TRBD1 matches 7 bases. After removal of 5 bases from V and 1 base from J, the junction contained 10 bases not matched to a gene. Looked up from germline, CDR1 is MDHEN and CDR2 is SYDVKM. The CDR3 runs to 16 residues. The CDR3 DNA follows: TGTGCCAGCAGTGATACAGGGGATAGGGAGAACACTGAAGCTTTCTTT. This encodes CASSDTGDRENTEAFF.

V and J are TRBV10-1 and TRBJ2-7; possibly TRBD2 for D (6 bases). The CDR3 has 18 residues. Germline assignment: CDR1 WNHNN and CDR2 SYGVQD (reference sequence). Between the trimmed V and J ends, which lost 3 bases and 5 bases, there was a span of 26 bases. In DNA form, the CDR3 reads TGCGCCAGCAGTGACGAGGAGGGACCAAAGCAGGAGGGCGACGAGCAGTACTTC. It codes for CASSDEEGPKQEGDEQYF.